This TCR beta chain emerged from a study of PD-L1 blockade in urothelial cancer. Whole-study context: Prior chemotherapy regimens per patient numbered 0 to 3. The analyses of blood took place 3 weeks (second dose) and 6 weeks after treatment start.

This clone was picked up a small number of times. Generated by immunoSEQ multiplex PCR, the TCRdb table keeps only in-frame clones and is missing some. In the table there are 58,000 or so clones, approximately 80% of which are singletons. Stated time point: pretreatment peripheral blood. The CDR3 loop spans 15 amino acids. Germline V lookup: CDR1 SGHVS, CDR2 FQNEAQ. Trimming took 5 bases from V and 2 from J, leaving 16 bases between them. This specimen consisted of PBMCs, obtained around atezolizumab (anti-PD-L1) treatment. This sequence originates from a man between 65 and 85 years old with urothelial cancer. J is TRBJ2-7 and V is TRBV7-8; tentatively, D is TRBD1 (7 bases). CDR3 region: CASSPRQGGPYEQYF. CDR3 nucleotides: TGTGCCAGCAGCCCACGCCAGGGGGGCCCCTACGAGCAGTACTTC.